This T cell receptor beta chain originates from a study of cytomegalovirus exposure and HLA in healthy donors. Findings of the study overall: Based on reports, TCR beta sequences accurately predicted HLA-A and HLA-B alleles for most subjects. V- and J-gene trimming of TCR beta was linked (in a later analysis) to a missense DCLRE1C variant. Sequence variants that were highly shared formed a cluster that was likely a sequencing artifact.

Trimming took off 2 bases at V and 3 bases at J, with 5 bases between the two ends. In germline, CDR1 is SQVTM, CDR2 ANQGSEA. The CDR3 is 11 residues long. As for this clone: The antigen is not known.

PCR involved 60 Vbeta and 13 Jbeta primers. Sequencing used immunoSEQ multiplex PCR; TCRdb keeps in-frame clones, though not all of them. This table holds more than 100,000 clones, roughly 66% found once. The TCR was taken from a man aged 18 to 35 in good health and CMV-seronegative. What was sequenced was PBMCs. V usage is TRBV29-1 and J usage is TRBJ2-7, with TRBD1 as a possible D gene (5 bases). CDR3 nucleotide sequence: TGCAGCGTTGAAACAGGCTACGAGCAGTACTTC. Its protein product is CSVETGYEQYF.